This passage covers 24 T cell receptor beta chains from one sample sequenced in a study of PD-L1 blockade in urothelial cancer. As to time point: pretreatment peripheral blood. Profiling relied on immunoSEQ multiplex PCR, and the TCRdb table lists in-frame clones only, not all of them. The table lists 130,000 or so clones, approximately 84% of them singletons. Sequences were derived from PBMCs, sampled around atezolizumab (anti-PD-L1) treatment. The receptor source for this set is a man aged 50 or older with urothelial cancer.

CDR3: CASSFGTSGVNVLTF. CDR3 bases: TGTGCCAGCAGTTTTGGCACTTCGGGGGTTAACGTCCTGACTTTC. The chain is built from TRBV27 and TRBJ2-6; possibly TRBD2 for D (6 bases). This CDR3 has 15 amino acids. Per the germline V gene, CDR1 is MNHEY and CDR2 is SMNVEV (reference sequence). Trimming took 3 bases from V and 10 from J, leaving 16 bases between them.

This clone has just one count. This sequence joins TRBV4-2 and TRBJ1-2; D remains unclear. The CDR3 length is 14 residues. The germline CDR1 and CDR2 sequences are LGHNA and YNFKEQ. Trimming pared 1 base from V and 3 bases from J, leaving 9 bases between. Here the CDR3 reads CASSQAGEDYGYTF. Written as DNA, the CDR3 is TGTGCCAGCAGCCAAGCCGGGGAGGACTATGGCTACACCTTC.

The gene calls are TRBV28 and TRBJ2-3, with TRBD1 matching over 10 bases. Germline assignment: CDR1 MDHEN and CDR2 SYDVKM. The CDR3 covers 14 residues. V lost 10 bases and J lost 4; bases outside the gene matches: 8. The CDR3 sequence is CAITPGQGSDTQYF. In nucleotides, the CDR3 is TGTGCCATCACTCCGGGACAGGGGTCAGATACGCAGTATTTT.

V gene TRBV2 combines with J gene TRBJ2-7; TRBD2 agrees at 7 bases. CDR1 and CDR2 from the germline V gene are SNHLY and FYNNEI. There are 15 residues in the CDR3. Trimming removed 3 bases from V and 2 bases from J; junction bases left unmatched: 7. The CDR3 loop is CASSERAGYTYEQYF. CDR3 DNA sequence: TGTGCCAGCAGTGAGAGAGCGGGATACACCTACGAGCAGTACTTC. Filled out from reference TRBV2 and TRBJ2-7, the complete variable domain reads EPEVTQTPSHQVTQMGQEVILRCVPISNHLYFYWYRQILGQKVEFLVSFYNNEISEKSEIFDDQFSVERPDGSNFTLKIRSTKLEDSAMYFCASSERAGYTYEQYFGPGTRLTVT.

J is TRBJ2-7 and V is TRBV5-1; 7 nucleotides align to TRBD1. Losses at the gene ends were 4 bases for V and 3 bases for J; bases not matched to a gene: 10. The CDR3 extends over 15 amino acids. Per germline, CDR1 SGHRS and CDR2 YFSETQ. The CDR3 loop is CASSEAGTANYEQYF. DNA for the CDR3: TGCGCCAGCAGCGAGGCCGGGACAGCCAACTACGAGCAGTACTTC. Variable domain in full (rest from reference TRBV5-1 and TRBJ2-7): KAGVTQTPRYLIKTRGQQVTLSCSPISGHRSVSWYQQTPGQGLQFLFEYFSETQRNKGNFPGRFSGRQFSNSRSEMNVSTLELGDSALYLCASSEAGTANYEQYFGPGTRLTVT.

The chain joins TRBV10-1 to TRBJ2-7; possibly TRBD1 for D (5 bases). The CDR3 has 12 residues. The V end was cut by 7 bases, the J end by 6 bases, with 13 bases between. Looked up from germline, CDR1 is WNHNN and CDR2 is SYGVQD (reference sequence). CDR3: CASTLRVCEQYF. CDR3 DNA: TGCGCCAGCACTCTCAGGGTGTGCGAGCAGTACTTC.

This clone was seen a single time. This chain links TRBV14 with TRBJ1-3; no reliable D call. Germline CDR1 SGHDN, CDR2 FVKESK. The ends were cut back, 1 base at V and 1 base at J, with 11 bases in the middle. This CDR3 has 16 residues. Here the CDR3 DNA reads TGTGCCAGCAGCCAAGTTTTGGGAGGATCTGGAAACACCATATATTTT. It specifies CASSQVLGGSGNTIYF.

The V and J genes are TRBV7-6 and TRBJ1-1, with D possibly TRBD1 on 5 matching bases. Deletions cut 5 bases from V and 2 bases from J, with 27 bases between. The length of the CDR3 is 19 residues. Germline V gene lookup returns CDR1 SGHVS and CDR2 FNYEAQ. CDR3 region: CASSLPRGLNGTHNTEAFF. CDR3 nucleotide sequence: TGTGCCAGCAGCCTTCCACGTGGGCTTAACGGGACTCACAACACTGAAGCTTTCTTT.

This rearrangement joins TRBV9 to TRBJ2-1; D possibly corresponds to TRBD2 (7 bases). The V gene's germline CDR1 is SGDLS and CDR2 YYNGEE. Trimming stripped 4 bases from V and 10 bases from J, with 21 bases between. The length of the CDR3 is 15 residues. CDR3 sequence reads: CASSQDPRGASEQFF. CDR3 DNA sequence: TGTGCCAGCAGCCAGGACCCCCGGGGGGCATCCGAGCAGTTCTTC.

This clone was counted a single time. As DNA, the CDR3 is TGTGCCAGCAGGCGGACAGGGATAGGCAATCAGCCCCAGCATTTT. Its translation is CASRRTGIGNQPQHF. The chain employs TRBV28 and TRBJ1-5; 8 nucleotides match TRBD1. V lost 6 bases to trimming and J lost 2 bases; unmatched junction nucleotides: 6. The CDR3 runs to 15 residues. Germline V CDR1 and CDR2: MDHEN, SYDVKM.

The chain links TRBV11-2 to TRBJ2-1; D remains unclear. V lost 6 bases to trimming and J lost 5 bases, with 14 bases between them. The CDR3 extends over 14 amino acids. Germline-derived CDR1 and CDR2 are SGHAT and FQNNGV. The CDR3 nucleotides read TGTGCCAGCAGGAGGCTTGCTGCCCACAATGAGCAGTTCTTC. As protein: CASRRLAAHNEQFF.

This clone has just one count. This chain links TRBV7-2 with TRBJ2-3, with 8 bases lining up with TRBD1. From germline, CDR1 is SGHTA and CDR2 FQGNSA. The CDR3 is 15 residues long. Trimming removed 1 base from V and 2 bases from J; junction bases left unmatched: 2. This CDR3 reads CASSLGRGLTDTQYF. The CDR3 DNA reads as TGTGCCAGCAGCTTAGGCAGGGGGCTCACAGATACGCAGTATTTT.

The chain employs TRBV11-2 and TRBJ1-2; tentative D call: TRBD1 (5 bases). The germline V gene encodes CDR1 SGHAT and CDR2 FQNNGV. The CDR3 runs to 12 residues. Trimming stripped 6 bases from V and 11 bases from J, with 16 bases between. CDR3 protein: CASRDSAFGYTF. As DNA, the CDR3 is TGTGCCAGCAGAGACAGTGCCTTCGGATACACCTTC. The full variable domain, rest sourced from reference TRBV11-2 and TRBJ1-2, is EAGVAQSPRYKIIEKRQSVAFWCNPISGHATLYWYQQILGQGPKLLIQFQNNGVVDDSQLPKDRFSAERLKGVDSTLKIQPAKLEDSAVYLCASRDSAFGYTFGSGTRLTVV.

The chain couples TRBV5-1 to TRBJ2-5, with 8 bases fitting TRBD2. In germline, CDR1 is SGHRS, CDR2 YFSETQ. V trimming: 0 bases; J trimming: 1 base; junction bases outside the gene matches: 5. The CDR3 is made up of 16 amino acids. The DNA for the CDR3 is TGCGCCAGCAGCTTGGGAGCGGGAGCTACCCAAGAGACCCAGTACTTC. Translated: CASSLGAGATQETQYF.

The chain couples TRBV19 to TRBJ2-2; 7 positions match TRBD2. Germline assignment: CDR1 LNHDA and CDR2 SQIVND (reference sequence). The CDR3 is made up of 14 amino acids. Trimming removed 11 bases from V and 8 bases from J; junction bases left unmatched: 14. Written as DNA, the CDR3 is TGTGCCGCGCTGGCGGGAGCCTCTGGGGGGGAGCTGTTTTTT. As protein: CAALAGASGGELFF.

V gene TRBV5-1 combines with J gene TRBJ2-5; 11 positions match TRBD2. From germline, CDR1 is SGHRS and CDR2 YFSETQ. The CDR3 is 15 amino acids. The trim removed 3 bases at V and 11 bases at J, leaving 12 bases unmatched. CDR3 bases: TGCGCCAGCAGCTCCGCCGGGACTAGCGGCAACAAGCAGTACTTC. It encodes CASSSAGTSGNKQYF.

The genes are TRBV4-1 and TRBJ2-4; D uncertain. Germline-derived CDR1 and CDR2 are MGHRA and YSYEKL. There are 16 residues in the CDR3. Deletions cut 1 base from V and 1 base from J, with 11 bases between. CDR3 protein: CASSQGIGLAKNIQYF. The CDR3 DNA reads as TGCGCCAGCAGCCAAGGAATCGGGTTGGCCAAAAACATTCAGTACTTC.

The chain employs TRBV27 and TRBJ1-4; 9 positions match TRBD1. The CDR3 loop spans 15 amino acids. The germline V gene has CDR1 MNHEY and CDR2 SMNVEV (reference sequence). V lost 9 bases, J lost 3 bases, and 8 bases stayed unmatched. The CDR3 DNA reads TGTGCCAGTGGGACAGGGCCAACTTCTAATGAAAAACTGTTTTTT. Its translation: CASGTGPTSNEKLFF.

This clone was detected many times. The chain joins TRBV4-2 to TRBJ2-6, with D tentatively TRBD1 (6 bases). Germline loops: CDR1 LGHNA, CDR2 YNFKEQ. Between the trimmed V and J ends, which lost 3 bases and 1 base, there was a span of 19 bases. The CDR3 totals 19 residues. The DNA of the CDR3 is TGTGCCAGCAGCCAGAACCCGGGACAAAGAGGATCTGGGGCCAACGTCCTGACTTTC. Protein sequence: CASSQNPGQRGSGANVLTF.

The chain links TRBV30 to TRBJ2-5; no firm D call. This CDR3 region has 14 residues. The V gene lost 3 bases and the J gene lost 7 bases, with 18 bases spanning the gap. Germline assignment: CDR1 GTSNPN and CDR2 SVGIG (reference sequence). The CDR3 sequence is CAWSESGKQRTQYF. CDR3 in DNA: TGTGCCTGGAGCGAGTCCGGCAAGCAGCGGACCCAGTACTTC. Full variable domain (outside the CDR3, taken from reference TRBV30 and TRBJ2-5): SQTIHQWPATLVQPVGSPLSLECTVEGTSNPNLYWYRQAAGRGLQLLFYSVGIGQISSEVPQNLSASRPQDRQFILSSKKLLLSDSGFYLCAWSESGKQRTQYFGPGTRLLVL.

The chain couples TRBV28 to TRBJ2-2; D remains ambiguous. Per germline, CDR1 MDHEN and CDR2 SYDVKM. V shed 6 bases and J shed 10 bases, with 15 bases lying between them. CDR3 length equals 13 residues. The CDR3 sequence: CASRRALSEELFF. DNA for the CDR3: TGTGCCAGCAGGAGAGCTCTCTCCGAGGAGCTGTTTTTT.

The chain combines TRBV4-1 with TRBJ2-1, with 13 bases that match TRBD2. CDR1 is MGHRA, CDR2 YSYEKL, per germline. This CDR3 contains 16 residues. The J segment lost 4 bases and the V segment lost 3 bases, leaving 3 bases of the junction unmatched. In DNA form, the CDR3 reads TGCGCCAGCAGCCAGGGGACTAGCGGGAATTACAATGAGCAGTTCTTC. Residues: CASSQGTSGNYNEQFF.

The sample holds a few counts of this clone. The chain is built from TRBV5-4 and TRBJ2-7; D gene ambiguous. With 4 bases removed from V and 6 bases from J, the gap between germline ends came to 17 bases. The CDR3 runs 14 residues. Germline values: CDR1 SGHNT, CDR2 YYREEE (reference sequence). Here the CDR3 reads CASSRTAVNREQYF. The CDR3 nucleotides are TGTGCCAGCAGCCGTACTGCCGTTAACCGCGAGCAGTACTTC.

With regard to this clone: The identical CDR3 is also encoded by other nucleotide sequences in the sample. V and J are TRBV11-2 and TRBJ2-7, with TRBD1 matching over 7 bases. Germline V gives CDR1 SGHAT, CDR2 FQNNGV. The CDR3 covers 15 residues. J gave up 1 base and V 1 base, and 4 bases lay outside the gene matches. The CDR3 is CASSLVAGGSYEQYF. CDR3 in DNA: TGTGCCAGCAGCTTAGTAGCAGGGGGTTCCTACGAGCAGTACTTC.